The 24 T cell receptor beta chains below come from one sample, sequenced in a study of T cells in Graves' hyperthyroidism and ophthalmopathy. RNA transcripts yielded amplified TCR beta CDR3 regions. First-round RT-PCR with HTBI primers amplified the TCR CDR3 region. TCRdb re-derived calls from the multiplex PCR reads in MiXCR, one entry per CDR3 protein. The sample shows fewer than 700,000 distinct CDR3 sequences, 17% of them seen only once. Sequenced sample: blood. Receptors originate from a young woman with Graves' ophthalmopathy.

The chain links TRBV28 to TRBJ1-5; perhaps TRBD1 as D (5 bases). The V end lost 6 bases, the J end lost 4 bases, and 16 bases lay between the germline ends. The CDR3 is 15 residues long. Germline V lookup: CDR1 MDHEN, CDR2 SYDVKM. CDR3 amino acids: CASRGVESVNQPQHF. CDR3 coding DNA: TGTGCCAGCAGGGGGGTCGAGTCGGTAAATCAGCCCCAGCATTTT.

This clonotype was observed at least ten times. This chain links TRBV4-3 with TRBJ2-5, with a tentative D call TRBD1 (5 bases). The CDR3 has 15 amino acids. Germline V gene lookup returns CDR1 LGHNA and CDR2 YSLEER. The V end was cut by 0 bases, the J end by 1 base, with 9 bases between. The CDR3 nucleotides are TGCGCCAGCAGCCAAGATTGGGGCACCCAAGAGACCCAGTACTTC. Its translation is CASSQDWGTQETQYF.

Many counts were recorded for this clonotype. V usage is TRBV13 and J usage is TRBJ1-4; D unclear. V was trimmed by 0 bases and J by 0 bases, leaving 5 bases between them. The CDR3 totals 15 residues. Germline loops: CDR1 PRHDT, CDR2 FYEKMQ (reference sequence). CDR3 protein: CASSLGVATNEKLFF. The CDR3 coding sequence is TGTGCCAGCAGCTTAGGCGTCGCAACTAATGAAAAACTGTTTTTT.

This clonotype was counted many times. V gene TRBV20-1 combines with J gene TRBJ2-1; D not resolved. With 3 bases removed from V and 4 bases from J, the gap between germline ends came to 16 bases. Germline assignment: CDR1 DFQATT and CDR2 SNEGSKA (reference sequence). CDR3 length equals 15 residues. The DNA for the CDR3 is TGCAGTGCTAGGCGCCAAGCTAGTACGTACAATGAGCAGTTCTTC. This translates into CSARRQASTYNEQFF.

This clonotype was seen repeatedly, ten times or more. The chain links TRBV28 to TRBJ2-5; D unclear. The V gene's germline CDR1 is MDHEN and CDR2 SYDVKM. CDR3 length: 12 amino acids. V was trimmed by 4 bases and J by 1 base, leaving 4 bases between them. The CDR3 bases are TGTGCCAGCAGTTCACCCCAAGAGACCCAGTACTTC. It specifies CASSSPQETQYF.

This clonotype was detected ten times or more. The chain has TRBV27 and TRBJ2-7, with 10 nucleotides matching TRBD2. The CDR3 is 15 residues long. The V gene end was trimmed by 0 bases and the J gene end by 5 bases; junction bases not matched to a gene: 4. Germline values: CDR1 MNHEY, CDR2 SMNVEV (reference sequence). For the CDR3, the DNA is TGTGCCAGCAGTTTATCGCCAGCGGGGGGGAACGAGCAGTACTTC. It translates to CASSLSPAGGNEQYF.

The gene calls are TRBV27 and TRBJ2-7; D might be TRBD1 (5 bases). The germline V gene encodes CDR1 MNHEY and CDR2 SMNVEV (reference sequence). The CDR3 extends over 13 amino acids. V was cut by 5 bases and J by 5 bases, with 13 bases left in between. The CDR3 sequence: CASSQDIPHEQYF. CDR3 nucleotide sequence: TGTGCCAGCAGTCAGGACATTCCCCACGAGCAGTACTTC.

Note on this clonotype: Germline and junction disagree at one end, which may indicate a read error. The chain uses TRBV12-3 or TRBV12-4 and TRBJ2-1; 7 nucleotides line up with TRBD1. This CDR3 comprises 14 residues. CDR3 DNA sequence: TGTGCCAGCAGAGGACAGGTCTCCTACAATGAACAGTTCTTC. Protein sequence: CASRGQVSYNEQFF.

CDR3 region: CSARSRGSGSYEQYF. CDR3 nucleotides: TGCAGTGCTAGATCCAGGGGTTCCGGATCCTACGAGCAGTACTTC. This sequence joins TRBV20-1 and TRBJ2-7, with a tentative D call TRBD1 (6 bases). Between the trimmed V and J ends, which lost 2 bases and 1 base, there was a span of 15 bases. Per germline, CDR1 DFQATT and CDR2 SNEGSKA (reference sequence). The CDR3 extends over 15 amino acids.

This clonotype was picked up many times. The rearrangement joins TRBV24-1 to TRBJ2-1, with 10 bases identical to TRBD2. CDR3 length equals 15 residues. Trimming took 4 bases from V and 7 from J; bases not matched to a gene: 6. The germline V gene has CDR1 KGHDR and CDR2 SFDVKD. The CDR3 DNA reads TGTGCCACCAGTGACATAGCGGGAGGACATAATGAGCAGTTCTTC. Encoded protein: CATSDIAGGHNEQFF.

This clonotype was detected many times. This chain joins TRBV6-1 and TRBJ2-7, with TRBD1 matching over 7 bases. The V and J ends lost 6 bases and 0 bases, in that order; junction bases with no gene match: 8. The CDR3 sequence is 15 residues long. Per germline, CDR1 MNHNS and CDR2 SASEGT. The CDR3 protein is CASRKDREASYEQYF. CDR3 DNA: TGTGCCAGCAGAAAAGACAGGGAAGCCTCCTACGAGCAGTACTTC.

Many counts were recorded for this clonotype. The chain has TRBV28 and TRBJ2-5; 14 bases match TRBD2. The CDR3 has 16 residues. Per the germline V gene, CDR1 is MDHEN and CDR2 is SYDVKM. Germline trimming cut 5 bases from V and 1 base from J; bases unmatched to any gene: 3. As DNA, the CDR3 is TGTGCCAGCAGTGCCGGGACTAGCGGGGGCCAAGAGACCCAGTACTTC. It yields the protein CASSAGTSGGQETQYF.

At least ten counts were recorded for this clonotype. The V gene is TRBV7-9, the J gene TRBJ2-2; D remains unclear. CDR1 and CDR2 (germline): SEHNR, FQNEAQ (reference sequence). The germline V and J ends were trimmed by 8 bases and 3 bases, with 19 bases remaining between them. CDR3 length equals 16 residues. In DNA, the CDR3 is TGTGCCAGCGGCAACAGCGAGTCAATATACACCGGGGAGCTGTTTTTT. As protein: CASGNSESIYTGELFF.

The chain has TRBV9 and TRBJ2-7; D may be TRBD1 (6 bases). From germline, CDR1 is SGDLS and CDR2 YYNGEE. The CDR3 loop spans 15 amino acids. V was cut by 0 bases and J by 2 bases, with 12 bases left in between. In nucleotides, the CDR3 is TGTGCCAGCAGCGTAGGGCAGGACAGAGCCTACGAGCAGTACTTC. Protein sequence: CASSVGQDRAYEQYF.

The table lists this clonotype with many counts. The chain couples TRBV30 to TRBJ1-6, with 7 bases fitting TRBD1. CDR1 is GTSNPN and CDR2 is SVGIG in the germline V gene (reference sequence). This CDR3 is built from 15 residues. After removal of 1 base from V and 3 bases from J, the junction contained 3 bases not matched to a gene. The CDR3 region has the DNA TGTGCCTGGAGTGAGGGACAGTACTATAATTCACCCCTCCACTTT. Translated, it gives CAWSEGQYYNSPLHF.

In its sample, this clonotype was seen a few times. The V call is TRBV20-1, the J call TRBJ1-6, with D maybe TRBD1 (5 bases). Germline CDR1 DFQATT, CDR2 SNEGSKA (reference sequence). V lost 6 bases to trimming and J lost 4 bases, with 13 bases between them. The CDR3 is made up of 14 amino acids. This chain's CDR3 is CSATSDSYNSPLHF. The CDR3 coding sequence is TGCAGTGCAACCAGTGACAGTTATAATTCACCCCTCCACTTT.

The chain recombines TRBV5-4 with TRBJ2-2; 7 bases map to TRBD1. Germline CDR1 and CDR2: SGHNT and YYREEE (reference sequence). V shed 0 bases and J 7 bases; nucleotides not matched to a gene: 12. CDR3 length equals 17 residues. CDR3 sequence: CASSLAGGGRGIGELFF. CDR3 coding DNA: TGTGCCAGCAGCTTGGCTGGTGGTGGCAGGGGGATCGGGGAGCTGTTTTTT.

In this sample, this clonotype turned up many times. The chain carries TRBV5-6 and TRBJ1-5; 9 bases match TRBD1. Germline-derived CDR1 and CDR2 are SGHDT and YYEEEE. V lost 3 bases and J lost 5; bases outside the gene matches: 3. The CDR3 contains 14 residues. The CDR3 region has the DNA TGTGCCAGCAGCTCCACAGGGGGCGATCAGCCCCAGCATTTT. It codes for CASSSTGGDQPQHF. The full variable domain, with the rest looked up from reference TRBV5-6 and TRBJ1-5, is DAGVTQSPTHLIKTRGQQVTLRCSPKSGHDTVSWYQQALGQGPQFIFQYYEEEERQRGNFPDRFSGHQFPNYSSELNVNALLLGDSALYLCASSSTGGDQPQHFGDGTRLSIL.

CDR3: CASSLFIMGGSGNTIYF. DNA of the CDR3: TGTGCCAGCAGCTTATTTATTATGGGTGGGTCTGGAAACACCATATATTTT. This rearrangement joins TRBV7-8 to TRBJ1-3; no reliable D call. The CDR3 is 17 residues long. Germline-derived CDR1 and CDR2 are SGHVS and FQNEAQ. V lost 2 bases to trimming and J lost 1 base, with 15 bases between them.

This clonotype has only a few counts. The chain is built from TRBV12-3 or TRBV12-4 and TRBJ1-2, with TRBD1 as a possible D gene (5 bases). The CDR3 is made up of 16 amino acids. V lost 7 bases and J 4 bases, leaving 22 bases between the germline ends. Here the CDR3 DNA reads TGTGCCAGCACCGAGGGGAGTTCGGGGTCGCTCTATGGCTACACCTTC. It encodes CASTEGSSGSLYGYTF.

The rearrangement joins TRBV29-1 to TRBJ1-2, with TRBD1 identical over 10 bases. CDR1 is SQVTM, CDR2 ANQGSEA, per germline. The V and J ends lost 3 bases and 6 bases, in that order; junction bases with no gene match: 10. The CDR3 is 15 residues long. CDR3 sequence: CSVDGYGTGENGYTF. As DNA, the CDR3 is TGCAGCGTTGATGGATACGGGACAGGGGAAAATGGCTACACCTTC.

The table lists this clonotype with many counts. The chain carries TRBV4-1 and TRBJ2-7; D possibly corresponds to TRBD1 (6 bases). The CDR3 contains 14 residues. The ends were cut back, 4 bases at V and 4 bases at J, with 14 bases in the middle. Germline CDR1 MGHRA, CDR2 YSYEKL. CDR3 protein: CASSRSDSSYEQYF. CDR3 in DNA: TGCGCCAGCAGCCGATCGGACAGCTCATACGAGCAGTACTTC.

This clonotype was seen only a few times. The CDR3 spells CASSLLGQLSTDTQYF. The CDR3 coding sequence is TGCGCCAGCAGCTTGTTGGGGCAGCTATCCACAGATACGCAGTATTTT. The chain is built from TRBV5-1 and TRBJ2-3, with TRBD1 as a possible D gene (5 bases). This CDR3 is built from 16 residues. V lost 1 base, J lost 2 bases, and 14 bases lay in between. Germline values: CDR1 SGHRS, CDR2 YFSETQ.

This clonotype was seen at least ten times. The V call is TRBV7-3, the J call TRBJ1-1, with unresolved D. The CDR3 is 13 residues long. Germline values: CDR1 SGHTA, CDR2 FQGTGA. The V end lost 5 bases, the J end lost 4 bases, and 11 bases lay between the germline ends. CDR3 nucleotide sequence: TGTGCCAGCAGCATAGACGGAGGCACTGAAGCTTTCTTT. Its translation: CASSIDGGTEAFF.